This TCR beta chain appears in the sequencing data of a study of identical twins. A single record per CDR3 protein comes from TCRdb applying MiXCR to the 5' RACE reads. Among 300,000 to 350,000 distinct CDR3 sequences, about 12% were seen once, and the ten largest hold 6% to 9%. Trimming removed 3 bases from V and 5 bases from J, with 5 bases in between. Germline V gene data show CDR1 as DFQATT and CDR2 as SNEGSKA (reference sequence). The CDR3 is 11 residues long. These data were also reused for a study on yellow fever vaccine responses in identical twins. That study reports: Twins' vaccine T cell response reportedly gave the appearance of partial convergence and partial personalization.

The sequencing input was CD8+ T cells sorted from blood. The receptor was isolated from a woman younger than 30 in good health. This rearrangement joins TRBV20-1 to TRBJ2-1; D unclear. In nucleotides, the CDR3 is TGCAGTGCTAGCAGACACAATGAGCAGTTCTTC. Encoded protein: CSASRHNEQFF.